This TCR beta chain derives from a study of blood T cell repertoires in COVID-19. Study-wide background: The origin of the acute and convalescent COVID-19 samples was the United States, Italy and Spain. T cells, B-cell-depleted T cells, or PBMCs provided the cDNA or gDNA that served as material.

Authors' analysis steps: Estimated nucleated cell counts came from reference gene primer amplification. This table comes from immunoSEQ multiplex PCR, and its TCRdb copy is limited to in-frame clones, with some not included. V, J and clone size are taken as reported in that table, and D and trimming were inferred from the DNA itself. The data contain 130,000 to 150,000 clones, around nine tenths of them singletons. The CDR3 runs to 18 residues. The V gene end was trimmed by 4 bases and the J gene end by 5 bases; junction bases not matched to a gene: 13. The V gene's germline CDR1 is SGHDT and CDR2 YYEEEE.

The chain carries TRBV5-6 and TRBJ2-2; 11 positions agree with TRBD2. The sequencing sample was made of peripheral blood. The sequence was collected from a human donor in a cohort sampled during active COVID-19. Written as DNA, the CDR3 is TGTGCCAGCAGCCAGGGGCTAGCGGGGGGCCCAGGTACCGGGGAGCTGTTTTTT. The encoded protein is CASSQGLAGGPGTGELFF.